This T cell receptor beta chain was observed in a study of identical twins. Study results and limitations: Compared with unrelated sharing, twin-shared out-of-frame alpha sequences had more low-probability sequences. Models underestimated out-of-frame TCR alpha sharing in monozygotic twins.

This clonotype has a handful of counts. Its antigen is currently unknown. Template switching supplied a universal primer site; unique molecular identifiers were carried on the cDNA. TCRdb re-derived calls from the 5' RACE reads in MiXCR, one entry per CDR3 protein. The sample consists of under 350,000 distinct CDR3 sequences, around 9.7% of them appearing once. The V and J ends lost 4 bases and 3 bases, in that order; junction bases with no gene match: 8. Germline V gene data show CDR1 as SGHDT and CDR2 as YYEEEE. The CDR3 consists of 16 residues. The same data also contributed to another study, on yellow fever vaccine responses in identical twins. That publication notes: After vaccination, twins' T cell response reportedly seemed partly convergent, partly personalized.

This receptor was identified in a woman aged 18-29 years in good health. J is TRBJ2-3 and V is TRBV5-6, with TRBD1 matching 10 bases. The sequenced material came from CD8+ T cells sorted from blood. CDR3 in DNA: TGTGCCAGCAGCCGGCGGCTGGGACAGGGGACAGATACGCAGTATTTT. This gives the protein CASSRRLGQGTDTQYF.